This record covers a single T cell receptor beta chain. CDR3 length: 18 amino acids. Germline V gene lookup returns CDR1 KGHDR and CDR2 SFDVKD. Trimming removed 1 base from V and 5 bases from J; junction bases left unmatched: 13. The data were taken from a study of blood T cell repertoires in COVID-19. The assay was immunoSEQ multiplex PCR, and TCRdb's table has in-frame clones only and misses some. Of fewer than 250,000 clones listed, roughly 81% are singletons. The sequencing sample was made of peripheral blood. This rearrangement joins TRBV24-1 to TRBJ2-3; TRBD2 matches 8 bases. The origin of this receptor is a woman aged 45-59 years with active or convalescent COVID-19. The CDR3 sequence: CATSDLPELAAHKDTQYF. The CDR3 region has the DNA TGTGCCACCAGTGATTTACCCGAACTAGCGGCACATAAAGATACGCAGTATTTT.